A single sample gave rise to the 16 T cell receptor beta chains below, sequenced in a study of cytomegalovirus exposure and HLA in healthy donors. The PCR ran on 60 Vbeta and 13 Jbeta primers. Assay used: immunoSEQ multiplex PCR; TCRdb lists only in-frame clones, some missing. The data show 33,000 or so clones, with around 69% seen just once and roughly 8% held by the top ten. The material sequenced was PBMCs. These TCRs come from a woman in her 30s in good health and CMV-seropositive.

V is TRBV7-9 and J is TRBJ1-2, with TRBD1 identical over 7 bases. Germline loops: CDR1 SEHNR, CDR2 FQNEAQ (reference sequence). J was trimmed by 8 bases and V by 2 bases; bases with no gene match: 14. This CDR3 has 16 amino acids. The CDR3: CASSLFPNRGKAGYTF. CDR3 DNA: TGTGCCAGCAGCTTATTTCCTAACAGGGGAAAGGCGGGCTACACCTTC.

The chain couples TRBV27 to TRBJ2-3, with 7 bases that match TRBD1. J gave up 2 bases and V 6 bases, and 11 bases lay outside the gene matches. The CDR3 sequence is 16 residues long. Germline CDR1 and CDR2: MNHEY and SMNVEV (reference sequence). CDR3 amino acids: CASRHGQVLDTDTQYF. The CDR3 region has the DNA TGTGCCAGCAGGCACGGACAGGTTTTGGACACAGATACGCAGTATTTT.

The chain carries TRBV14 and TRBJ1-2, with 10 nucleotides matching TRBD1. V lost 5 bases to trimming and J lost 8 bases; unmatched junction nucleotides: 14. The CDR3 runs to 16 residues. CDR1 is SGHDN and CDR2 is FVKESK in the germline V gene. The CDR3 DNA reads as TGTGCCAGCAGCGAGGACAGGGGGTCGGTCTCGGGAGGCTACACCTTC. Its translation: CASSEDRGSVSGGYTF.

This clone was detected a few times. The chain uses TRBV6-6 and TRBJ2-3; 8 nucleotides match TRBD1. Germline CDR1 is MNHNY and CDR2 is SVGAGI (reference sequence). The CDR3 runs 14 residues. The V gene end was trimmed by 6 bases and the J gene end by 4 bases; junction bases not matched to a gene: 6. Here the CDR3 reads CASSPGGPADTQYF. The CDR3 DNA sequence: TGTGCCAGCAGCCCAGGGGGCCCCGCAGATACGCAGTATTTT.

This chain links TRBV19 with TRBJ2-5; D uncertain. CDR1 LNHDA and CDR2 SQIVND come from the germline V gene (reference sequence). The CDR3 spans 13 residues. V lost 3 bases and J 2 bases, leaving 7 bases between the germline ends. The CDR3 loop is CASSMGRQETQYF. The CDR3 DNA reads as TGTGCCAGTAGTATGGGCCGGCAAGAGACCCAGTACTTC.

The chain links TRBV7-3 to TRBJ2-2; D is perhaps TRBD1 (6 bases). The V end was cut by 4 bases, the J end by 5 bases, with 17 bases between. The germline gives CDR1 SGHTA, CDR2 FQGTGA. The CDR3 is made up of 16 amino acids. The chain's CDR3 is CASSSQGRGRTGELFF. CDR3 coding DNA: TGTGCCAGCAGCTCACAGGGAAGGGGTCGGACCGGGGAGCTGTTTTTT. The full variable domain, in which reference TRBV7-3 and TRBJ2-2 provide the parts outside the CDR3, is GAGVSQTPSNKVTEKGKYVELRCDPISGHTALYWYRQSLGQGPEFLIYFQGTGAADDSGLPNDRFFAVRPEGSVSTLKIQRTERGDSAVYLCASSSQGRGRTGELFFGEGSRLTVL.

In this sample, this clone turned up a few times. The J gene is TRBJ1-6, the V gene TRBV12-2. TRBV12-2 counts as a pseudogene. CDR3 length: 22 amino acids. CDR3 DNA: TGTGCAAGTCGCTTAATTTTTGTTGGGGGGTACCCCTTTAGCTCCTATAATTCACCCCTCCACTTT. Residues: CASRLIFVGGYPFSSYNSPLHF.

This clone appeared a few times. The junction and the germline gene differ at one end; a read error may be behind it. The chain uses TRBV7-9 and TRBJ1-4, with 8 bases fitting TRBD1. The CDR3 is made up of 17 amino acids. Germline assignment: CDR1 SEHNR and CDR2 FQNEAQ (reference sequence). The CDR3 spells CSSSFDRGPPTNEKLFF. In nucleotides, the CDR3 is TGTTCCAGCAGCTTTGACAGGGGACCCCCAACTAATGAAAAACTGTTTTTT.

The rearrangement uses TRBV7-9 and TRBJ2-2; D is unresolved. CDR3 length: 13 residues. Trimming removed 2 bases from V and 6 bases from J, with 7 bases in between. The V gene's germline CDR1 is SEHNR and CDR2 FQNEAQ (reference sequence). DNA for the CDR3: TGTGCCAGCAGCTTATGGAGTTCCGGGGAGCTGTTTTTT. Amino acids: CASSLWSSGELFF.

The V and J genes are TRBV7-4 and TRBJ1-3; D uncertain. CDR3 size: 17 residues. With 2 bases removed from V and 0 bases from J, the gap between germline ends came to 14 bases. Germline-derived CDR1 and CDR2 are SGHVT and SQSDAQ. DNA for the CDR3: TGTGCCAGCAGCTTACTGGTCAAGAGCTTCTCTGGAAACACCATATATTTT. Amino acids: CASSLLVKSFSGNTIYF.

The chain joins TRBV2 to TRBJ2-2; a possible D gene is TRBD2 (6 bases). Trimming left V 8 bases short and J 2 bases short, with 12 bases between. The germline V gene encodes CDR1 SNHLY and CDR2 FYNNEI. This CDR3 contains 14 residues. CDR3 coding DNA: TGTGCCAGCGGAGGGTCGATAAACACCGGGGAGCTGTTTTTT. It translates to CASGGSINTGELFF.

V usage is TRBV7-2 and J usage is TRBJ1-5; TRBD1 matches at 8 bases. With 5 bases clipped from V and 5 bases from J, the junction kept 5 bases outside the gene matches. The germline CDR1 and CDR2 sequences are SGHTA and FQGNSA. The length of the CDR3 is 14 residues. CDR3 in DNA: TGTGCCAGCAGCAACGGACAGGGAGATCAGCCCCAGCATTTT. This codes for CASSNGQGDQPQHF.

V usage is TRBV27 and J usage is TRBJ2-7, with D maybe TRBD1 (6 bases). The CDR3 runs 14 residues. Per the germline V gene, CDR1 is MNHEY and CDR2 is SMNVEV (reference sequence). V was shortened by 4 bases and J by 4 bases, with 14 bases between the two germline ends. The DNA of the CDR3 is TGTGCCAGCAGTTATAGACAGGCAGGGTACGAGCAGTACTTC. Translation: CASSYRQAGYEQYF.

The chain couples TRBV7-3 to TRBJ2-6; tentatively, D is TRBD1 (6 bases). The CDR3 length is 17 residues. V was pared by 4 bases and J by 1 base, with 14 bases between. Germline loops: CDR1 SGHTA, CDR2 FQGTGA. The CDR3 spells CASSSTGQSSGANVLTF. Written as DNA, the CDR3 is TGTGCCAGCAGCTCCACGGGACAATCTTCTGGGGCCAACGTCCTGACTTTC.

This chain uses TRBV7-9 with TRBJ2-4; D call uncertain. Germline V gene data show CDR1 as SEHNR and CDR2 as FQNEAQ (reference sequence). The CDR3 has 13 amino acids. V was pared by 4 bases and J by 6 bases, with 10 bases between. CDR3 sequence reads: CASSSPGRNIQYF. CDR3 nucleotide sequence: TGTGCCAGCAGCTCCCCGGGTCGAAACATTCAGTACTTC.

This sequence joins TRBV27 and TRBJ2-7; weak D call: TRBD2 (5 bases). Germline assignment: CDR1 MNHEY and CDR2 SMNVEV (reference sequence). This CDR3 is 12 amino acids long. Trimming left V 6 bases short and J 3 bases short, with 9 bases between. CDR3: CASRRGYYEQYF. The CDR3 DNA is TGTGCCAGCAGACGGGGTTACTACGAGCAGTACTTC.